Only one count was recorded for the clone carrying this T cell receptor beta chain. Its antigen is unknown. This sample is part of a study of Ad26.COV2.S vaccination and SARS-CoV-2 variants. The study's findings and limits: Reports say spike-specific CD8+ and CD4+ T cell responses covered substantial breadth after vaccination. Spike-specific TCR breadth was greater in vaccine than placebo recipients. People who got the vaccine or the placebo had similar non-spike TCR breadth. The TCR breadth and depth analyses may have produced an underestimate of total T cell responses.

This CDR3 has 13 residues. The V gene lost 4 bases and the J gene lost 5 bases, with 12 bases spanning the gap. CDR1 and CDR2 (germline): SGHRS, YFSETQ. Profiling relied on immunoSEQ multiplex PCR, and the TCRdb table lists in-frame clones only, not all of them. The table has about 100,000 clones, less than 85% seen once. The rearrangement links TRBV5-1 to TRBJ2-5; possible D gene TRBD1, 6 bases. This clonotype was sampled from a human donor who had recovered from COVID-19. This material consisted of peripheral blood, taken after recovery from COVID-19. The CDR3 here is CASSVGAEETQYF. In DNA form, the CDR3 reads TGCGCCAGCAGCGTGGGGGCGGAGGAGACCCAGTACTTC.